The source of this TCR beta chain is a study of blood T cell repertoires in COVID-19. Sequencing used immunoSEQ multiplex PCR; TCRdb keeps in-frame clones, though not all of them. The repertoire holds about 310,000 clones, with about 89% as singletons. This clone was detected once. There are 19 residues in the CDR3. V dropped 3 bases and J dropped 7; count of bases not matched to a gene: 19. Looked up from germline, CDR1 is MRHNA and CDR2 is SNTAGT. This TCR came from a woman in her forties who had recovered from COVID-19. V gene TRBV6-4 combines with J gene TRBJ2-7; 12 nucleotides match TRBD1. Sequenced input: PBMCs or T cells enriched from blood (not recorded which). The CDR3 region is CASSEGRNTPGQGAQEQYF. CDR3 bases: TGTGCCAGCAGTGAAGGGAGGAACACCCCGGGACAGGGGGCGCAAGAGCAGTACTTC.